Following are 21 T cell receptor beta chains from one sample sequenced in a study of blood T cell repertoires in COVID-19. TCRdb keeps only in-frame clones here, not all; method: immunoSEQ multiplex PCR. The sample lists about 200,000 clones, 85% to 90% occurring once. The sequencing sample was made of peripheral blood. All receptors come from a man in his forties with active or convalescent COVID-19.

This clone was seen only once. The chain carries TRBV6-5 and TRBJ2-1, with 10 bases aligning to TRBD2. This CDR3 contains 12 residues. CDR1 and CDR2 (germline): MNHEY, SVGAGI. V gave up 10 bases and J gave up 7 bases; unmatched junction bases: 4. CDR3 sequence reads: CAILTSGNEQFF. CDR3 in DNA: TGTGCCATCCTGACTAGCGGGAATGAGCAGTTCTTC.

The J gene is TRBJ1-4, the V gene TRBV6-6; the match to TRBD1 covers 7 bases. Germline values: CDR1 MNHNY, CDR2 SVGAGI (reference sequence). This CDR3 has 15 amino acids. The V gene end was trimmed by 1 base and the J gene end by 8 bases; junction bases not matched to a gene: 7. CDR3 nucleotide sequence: TGTGCCAGCAGTTACTTAACAGGGGCGGCGGAAAAACTGTTTTTT. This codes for CASSYLTGAAEKLFF.

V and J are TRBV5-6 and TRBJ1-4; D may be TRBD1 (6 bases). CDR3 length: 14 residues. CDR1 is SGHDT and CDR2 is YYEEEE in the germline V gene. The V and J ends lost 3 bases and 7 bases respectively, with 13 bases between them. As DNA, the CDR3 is TGTGCCAGCAGCTGGGGGCTCCTTGGTGAAAAACTGTTTTTT. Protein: CASSWGLLGEKLFF.

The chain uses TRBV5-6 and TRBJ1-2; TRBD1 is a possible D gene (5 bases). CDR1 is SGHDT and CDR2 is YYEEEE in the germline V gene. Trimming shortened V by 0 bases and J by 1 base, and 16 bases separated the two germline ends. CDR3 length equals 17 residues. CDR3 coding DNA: TGTGCCAGCAGCTTGGAGGGAGGATCGGGGGTTAACTATGGCTACACCTTC. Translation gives CASSLEGGSGVNYGYTF.

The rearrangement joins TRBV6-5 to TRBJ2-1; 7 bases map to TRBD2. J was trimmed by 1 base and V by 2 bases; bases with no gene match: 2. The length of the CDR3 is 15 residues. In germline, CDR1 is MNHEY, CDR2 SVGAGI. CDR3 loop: CASSYASGSYNEQFF. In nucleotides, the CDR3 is TGTGCCAGCAGTTACGCTAGCGGATCCTACAATGAGCAGTTCTTC.

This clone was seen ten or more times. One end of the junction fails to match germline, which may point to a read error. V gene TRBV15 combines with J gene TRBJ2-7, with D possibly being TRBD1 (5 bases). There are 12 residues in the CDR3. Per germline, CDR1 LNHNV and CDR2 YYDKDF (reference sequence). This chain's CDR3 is CATSGDSYEQYF. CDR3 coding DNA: TGTGCCACCAGCGGAGACAGCTACGAGCAGTACTTC.

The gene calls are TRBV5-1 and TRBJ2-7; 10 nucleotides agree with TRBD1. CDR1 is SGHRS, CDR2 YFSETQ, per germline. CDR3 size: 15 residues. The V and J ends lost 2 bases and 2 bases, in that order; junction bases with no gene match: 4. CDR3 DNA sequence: TGCGCCAGCAGCTTAACCGGGACAGGGGCCTACGAGCAGTACTTC. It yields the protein CASSLTGTGAYEQYF.

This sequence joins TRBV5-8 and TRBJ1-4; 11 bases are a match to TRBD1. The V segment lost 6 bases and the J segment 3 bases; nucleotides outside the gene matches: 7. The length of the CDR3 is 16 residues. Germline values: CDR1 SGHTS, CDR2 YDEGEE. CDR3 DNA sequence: TGTGCCAGCAACGTGGACAGGGGGCAATCTAATGAAAAACTGTTTTTT. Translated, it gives CASNVDRGQSNEKLFF. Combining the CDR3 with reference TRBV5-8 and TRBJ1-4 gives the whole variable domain EAGVTQSPTHLIKTRGQQATLRCSPISGHTSVYWYQQALGLGLQFLLWYDEGEERNRGNFPPRFSGRQFPNYSSELNVNALELEDSALYLCASNVDRGQSNEKLFFGSGTQLSVL.

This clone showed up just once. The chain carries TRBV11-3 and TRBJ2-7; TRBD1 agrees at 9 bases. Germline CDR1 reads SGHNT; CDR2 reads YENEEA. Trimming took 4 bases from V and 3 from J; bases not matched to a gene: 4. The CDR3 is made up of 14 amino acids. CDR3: CASSSRDRVYEQYF. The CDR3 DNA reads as TGTGCCAGCAGCTCACGGGACAGGGTCTACGAGCAGTACTTC.

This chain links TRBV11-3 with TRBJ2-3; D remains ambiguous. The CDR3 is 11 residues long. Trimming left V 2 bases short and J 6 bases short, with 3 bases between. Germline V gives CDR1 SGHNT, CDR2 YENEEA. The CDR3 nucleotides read TGTGCCAGCAGCTTAACTGATACGCAGTATTTT. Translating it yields CASSLTDTQYF.

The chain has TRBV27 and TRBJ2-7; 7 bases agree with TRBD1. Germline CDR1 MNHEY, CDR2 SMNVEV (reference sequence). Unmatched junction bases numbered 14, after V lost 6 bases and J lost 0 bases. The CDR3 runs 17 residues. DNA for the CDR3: TGTGCCAGCAGAATCACAGGAACAGGGGTGGACTCCTACGAGCAGTACTTC. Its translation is CASRITGTGVDSYEQYF.

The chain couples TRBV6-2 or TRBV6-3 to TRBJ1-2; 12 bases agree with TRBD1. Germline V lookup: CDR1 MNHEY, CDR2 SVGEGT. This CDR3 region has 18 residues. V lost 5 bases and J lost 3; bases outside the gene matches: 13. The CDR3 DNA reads TGTGCCAGCAGTGGAATCCGGGACAGGGGGCCGCCGGACTATGGCTACACCTTC. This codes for CASSGIRDRGPPDYGYTF.

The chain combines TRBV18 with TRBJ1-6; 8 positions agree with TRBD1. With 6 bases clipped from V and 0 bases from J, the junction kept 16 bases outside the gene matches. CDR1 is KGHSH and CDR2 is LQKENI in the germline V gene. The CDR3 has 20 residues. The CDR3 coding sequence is TGTGCCAGCTCCCGGTGGACAGGGTCACAATTAAGCTCCTATAATTCACCCCTCCACTTT. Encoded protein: CASSRWTGSQLSSYNSPLHF.

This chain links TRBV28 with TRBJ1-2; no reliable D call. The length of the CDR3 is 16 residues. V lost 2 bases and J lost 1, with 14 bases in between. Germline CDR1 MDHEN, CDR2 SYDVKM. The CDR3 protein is CASSLAPGGRNYGYTF. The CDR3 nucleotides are TGTGCCAGCAGTTTAGCTCCGGGAGGGCGTAACTATGGCTACACCTTC.

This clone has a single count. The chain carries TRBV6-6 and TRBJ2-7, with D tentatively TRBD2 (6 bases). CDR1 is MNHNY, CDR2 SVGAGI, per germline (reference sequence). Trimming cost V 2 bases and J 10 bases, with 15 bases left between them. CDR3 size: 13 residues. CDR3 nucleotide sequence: TGTGCCAGCAGTTACGCCGCGGGGAGCCTCCAGTACTTC. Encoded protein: CASSYAAGSLQYF.

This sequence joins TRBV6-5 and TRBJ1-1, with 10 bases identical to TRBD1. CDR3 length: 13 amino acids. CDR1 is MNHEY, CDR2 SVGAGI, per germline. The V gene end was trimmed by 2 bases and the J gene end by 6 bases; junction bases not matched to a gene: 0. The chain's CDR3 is CASSYGTGAEAFF. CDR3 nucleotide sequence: TGTGCCAGCAGTTACGGGACAGGGGCTGAAGCTTTCTTT.

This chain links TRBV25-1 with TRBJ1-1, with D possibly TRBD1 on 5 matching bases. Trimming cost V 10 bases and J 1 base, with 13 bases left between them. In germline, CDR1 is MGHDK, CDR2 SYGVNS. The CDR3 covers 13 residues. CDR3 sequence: CATVKQANTEAFF. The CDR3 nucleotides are TGTGCCACTGTTAAACAGGCGAACACTGAAGCTTTCTTT.

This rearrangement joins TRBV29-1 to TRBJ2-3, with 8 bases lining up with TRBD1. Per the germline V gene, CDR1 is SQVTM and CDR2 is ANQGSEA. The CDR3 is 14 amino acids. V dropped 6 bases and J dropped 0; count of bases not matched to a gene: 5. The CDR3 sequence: CSVEDRASTDTQYF. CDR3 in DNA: TGCAGCGTGGAGGACAGGGCCAGCACAGATACGCAGTATTTT.

The CDR3 region is CSASGGNNYGYTF. The CDR3 nucleotides read TGCAGTGCTAGTGGCGGCAATAACTATGGCTACACCTTC. The chain carries TRBV20-1 and TRBJ1-2; D call uncertain. Per germline, CDR1 DFQATT and CDR2 SNEGSKA (reference sequence). The CDR3 length is 13 residues. The germline V and J ends were trimmed by 3 bases and 1 base, with 9 bases remaining between them.

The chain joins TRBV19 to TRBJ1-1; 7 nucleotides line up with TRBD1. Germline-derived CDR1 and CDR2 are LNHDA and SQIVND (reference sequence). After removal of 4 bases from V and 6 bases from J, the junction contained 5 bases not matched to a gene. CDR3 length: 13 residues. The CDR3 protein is CASSTHTGAEAFF. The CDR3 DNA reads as TGTGCCAGTAGTACCCATACAGGGGCTGAAGCTTTCTTT. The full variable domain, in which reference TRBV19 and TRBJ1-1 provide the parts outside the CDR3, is DGGITQSPKYLFRKEGQNVTLSCEQNLNHDAMYWYRQDPGQGLRLIYYSQIVNDFQKGDIAEGYSVSREKKESFPLTVTSAQKNPTAFYLCASSTHTGAEAFFGQGTRLTVV.

The CDR3 sequence: CASSQSRGGGMMPTEAFF. DNA for the CDR3: TGTGCCAGCAGCCAAAGTAGGGGTGGTGGGATGATGCCCACTGAAGCTTTCTTT. The genes are TRBV11-2 and TRBJ1-1, with a weak D call TRBD1 (5 bases). Germline-derived CDR1 and CDR2 are SGHAT and FQNNGV. V was cut by 5 bases and J by 4 bases, with 26 bases left in between. There are 18 residues in the CDR3.